The sequence of this TCR beta chain was determined in a study of cytomegalovirus exposure and HLA in healthy donors. In regard to this clone: Antigen: not known.

PCR used 60 Vbeta primers and 13 Jbeta primers. Method: immunoSEQ multiplex PCR; TCRdb's copy keeps in-frame clones and lacks some. The table includes 200,000 to 250,000 clones, 65% to 75% detected once. The CDR3 runs 11 residues. V gave up 6 bases and J gave up 8 bases, with 10 bases separating them. Germline CDR1 and CDR2: SQVTM and ANQGSEA. Study-level findings and limits: Later findings reportedly placed an Asian-associated ancestry cluster below the approximately 670-donor mean for N-insertions.

The chain carries TRBV29-1 and TRBJ2-2; tentatively, D is TRBD1 (5 bases). Sequencing was performed on PBMCs. The clonotype was recovered from a woman in her 30s in good health and CMV-seronegative. CDR3 loop: CSVERQGELFF. The CDR3 bases are TGCAGCGTCGAACGACAGGGGGAGCTGTTTTTT.